A selection of T cell receptor beta chains follows, all from one sample in a study of T cell responses to AZD1222 COVID-19 vaccine. Clones were read by immunoSEQ multiplex PCR, and TCRdb kept only the in-frame ones, dropping some. The data hold approximately 110,000 clones, with nearly 90% observed a single time. The specimen comprised peripheral blood, sampled on day 0 of MenACWY control vaccination. These receptors were collected from an adult in good health. Each CDR3 is given with its conserved first and last residue. A D gene is named only where the DNA matches it firmly. Some rows have no size entry. The others give once, few or many, or a class for an expanded clone.

.,TRBJ2-3,.,TRBV27,CASSWGSNTDTQYF,TGTGCCAGCTCATGGGGTAGCAACACAGATACGCAGTATTTT
.,TRBJ1-2,TRBD1,TRBV13,CASSFKGSWGTGDDYGYTF,TGTGCCAGCAGCTTTAAGGGGAGTTGGGGGACAGGGGATGACTATGGCTACACCTTC
few,TRBJ2-7,.,TRBV30,CAWSAGLYEQYF,TGTGCCTGGAGTGCCGGGTTGTACGAGCAGTACTTC
.,TRBJ1-2,.,TRBV11-2,CASSREGEGYGYTF,TGTGCCAGCAGCCGCGAAGGGGAGGGCTATGGCTACACCTTC
.,TRBJ1-5,TRBD1,TRBV5-1,CASSLEGAGNQPQHF,TGCGCCAGCAGCTTGGAGGGGGCTGGCAATCAGCCCCAGCATTTT
once,TRBJ1-2,.,TRBV19,CASSMRPDYGYTF,TGTGCCAGTAGTATGAGACCGGACTATGGCTACACCTTC
.,TRBJ2-1,.,TRBV28,CASRPQGSSSNEQFF,TGTGCCAGCAGACCCCAGGGTAGCTCAAGCAATGAGCAGTTCTTC
.,TRBJ1-3,TRBD1,TRBV7-6,CAVPGQGRFGNTIYF,TGTGCCGTACCGGGACAGGGAAGATTTGGAAACACCATATATTTT
.,TRBJ2-1,.,TRBV19,CASSMEAWDEQFF,TGTGCCAGTAGTATGGAAGCGTGGGATGAGCAGTTCTTC
.,TRBJ1-1,.,TRBV10-2,CASRKPRMDGGTEAFF,TGCGCCAGCAGGAAACCAAGAATGGACGGGGGGACTGAAGCTTTCTTT
.,TRBJ2-1,TRBD1,TRBV16,CASSPQGNEQFF,TGTGCCAGCAGCCCACAGGGGAATGAGCAGTTCTTC
.,TRBJ2-2,TRBD1,TRBV7-3,CASSDRGPGELFF,TGTGCCAGCAGCGACAGGGGGCCCGGGGAGCTGTTTTTT
.,TRBJ1-1,.,TRBV27,CASSPGRGVEAFF,TGTGCCAGCAGTCCAGGGCGGGGAGTTGAAGCTTTCTTT
.,TRBJ2-7,.,TRBV5-6,CASSSQGSYEQYF,TGTGCCAGCAGCTCGCAGGGTAGCTACGAGCAGTACTTC
.,TRBJ2-1,.,TRBV6-5,CATSRGSSYNEQFF,TGTGCCACCAGTAGGGGGAGCTCCTACAATGAGCAGTTCTTC
.,TRBJ2-7,.,TRBV7-2,CASSGAGSLHEQYF,TGTGCCAGCAGCGGCGCCGGGTCTCTCCACGAGCAGTACTTC
once,TRBJ2-4,.,TRBV12-3/TRBV12-4,CASTEDREDIQYF,TGTGCCAGCACCGAAGACAGGGAGGACATTCAGTACTTC
few,TRBJ2-1,.,TRBV5-1,CASSLAGVGEQFF,TGCGCCAGCAGCTTGGCAGGAGTGGGTGAGCAGTTCTTC
.,TRBJ1-6,TRBD1,TRBV7-9,CASNGPGQASPLHF,TGTGCCAGCAACGGACCGGGACAGGCGTCACCCCTCCACTTT
.,TRBJ2-7,.,TRBV7-8,CASRKQGLDYEQYF,TGTGCCAGCCGCAAACAGGGACTGGATTACGAGCAGTACTTC
once,TRBJ2-3,.,TRBV5-1,CASSLESLTDTQYF,TGCGCCAGCAGCTTGGAGTCTCTAACAGATACGCAGTATTTT
.,TRBJ1-1,.,TRBV4-1,CASSQAGGSPGPLTLPYTEAFF,TGCGCCAGCAGCCAAGCGGGCGGTTCACCGGGACCCCTTACGTTGCCCTACACTGAAGCTTTCTTT
.,TRBJ2-1,.,TRBV19,CASSIEHTPLGYNEQFF,TGTGCCAGTAGTATCGAGCATACCCCTCTTGGGTACAATGAGCAGTTCTTC
.,TRBJ1-2,.,TRBV9,CASSAGTNYGYTF,TGTGCCAGCAGCGCCGGGACTAACTATGGCTACACCTTC
.,TRBJ2-1,TRBD2,TRBV7-3,CASSFLAGGPKHEQFF,TGTGCCAGCAGCTTCTTAGCGGGAGGGCCAAAGCATGAGCAGTTCTTC
few,TRBJ2-3,.,TRBV6-5,CASRRQGNTDTQYF,TGTGCCAGCCGGCGGCAGGGGAACACAGATACGCAGTATTTT
.,TRBJ2-7,TRBD1,TRBV28,CASSLGQPNHISSYEQYF,TGTGCCAGCAGTTTGGGACAGCCAAATCACATCAGCTCCTACGAGCAGTACTTC
.,TRBJ1-2,.,TRBV5-1,CASSSSETLGGYTF,TGCGCCAGCAGCTCGTCGGAAACATTAGGTGGCTACACCTTC
.,TRBJ1-5,.,TRBV28,CASSRGVWPQHF,TGTGCCAGCAGTCGAGGGGTATGGCCCCAGCATTTT
.,TRBJ2-7,TRBD1,TRBV10-3,CAISETTGMSSYEQYF,TGTGCCATCAGTGAGACGACAGGGATGAGCTCCTACGAGCAGTACTTC
.,TRBJ1-2,TRBD1,TRBV5-1,CASSLGQETNYGYTF,TGCGCCAGCAGCCTGGGACAGGAGACTAACTATGGCTACACCTTC
.,TRBJ2-2,TRBD1,TRBV6-5,CASSLPTGFGELFF,TGTGCCAGCAGCCTCCCGACAGGGTTCGGGGAGCTGTTTTTT
.,TRBJ2-7,.,TRBV18,CASSPMRDEQYF,TGTGCCAGCTCGCCGATGCGGGACGAGCAGTACTTC
once,TRBJ1-2,TRBD1,TRBV28,CASSGQVLGYGYTF,TGTGCCAGCAGCGGACAGGTACTGGGCTATGGCTACACCTTC
.,TRBJ2-2,.,TRBV6-2/TRBV6-3,CASSPLRKGGPGELFF,TGTGCCAGCAGCCCTCTCCGGAAAGGAGGCCCCGGGGAGCTGTTTTTT
.,TRBJ1-3,.,TRBV28,CASSFSESSGNTIYF,TGTGCCAGCAGTTTTTCGGAGAGCTCTGGAAACACCATATATTTT
once,TRBJ1-3,.,TRBV9,CASSGEENTIYF,TGTGCCAGCAGCGGTGAGGAAAACACCATATATTTT
.,TRBJ2-4,.,TRBV28,CASSSAPWLERSAKNIQYF,TGTGCCAGCAGTTCGGCTCCGTGGTTAGAGCGATCGGCCAAAAACATTCAGTACTTC
.,TRBJ2-5,TRBD2,TRBV9,CASALGLAGAQETQYF,TGTGCCAGTGCCTTAGGACTAGCGGGGGCTCAAGAGACCCAGTACTTC
.,TRBJ1-4,TRBD1,TRBV9,CASSVSLDRGNEKLFF,TGTGCCAGCAGCGTTTCCCTGGACAGGGGAAATGAAAAACTGTTTTTT
.,TRBJ1-2,.,TRBV9,CASSVEMGGLAYGYTF,TGTGCCAGCAGCGTGGAGATGGGAGGGTTGGCCTATGGCTACACCTTC
once,TRBJ2-7,TRBD2,TRBV6-5,CASSLGTSGSYEQYF,TGTGCCAGCAGTTTAGGGACTAGCGGTTCCTACGAGCAGTACTTC
.,TRBJ1-5,.,TRBV28,CASIGGRGRNQPQHF,TGTGCCAGCATCGGAGGCCGGGGCCGCAATCAGCCCCAGCATTTT
.,TRBJ1-1,.,TRBV12-3/TRBV12-4,CASSYLNTEAFF,TGTGCCAGCAGCTACCTGAACACTGAAGCTTTCTTT
.,TRBJ2-1,TRBD1,TRBV7-8,CASREDRLDNEQFF,TGTGCCAGCAGAGAGGACAGGCTAGACAATGAGCAGTTCTTC
.,TRBJ2-7,.,TRBV5-1,CASSLRASNYEQYF,TGCGCCAGCAGCCTCCGGGCCTCTAACTACGAGCAGTACTTC